The 8 T cell receptor beta chains listed next were all sequenced from one sample in a study of T cell responses to AZD1222 COVID-19 vaccine. Data came from immunoSEQ multiplex PCR; TCRdb stores just in-frame clones and leaves some out. The sample lists some 130,000 clones, approximately 88% occurring once. The sample was peripheral blood, taken on day 0 of AZD1222 vaccination. The receptors come from an adult in good health.

V and J are TRBV3-1 (or the pseudogene TRBV3-2) and TRBJ1-1; TRBD1 is a possible D gene (6 bases). CDR1 and CDR2 (germline): LGHDT, YNNKEL (reference sequence). V lost 3 bases, J lost 1 base, and 15 bases lay in between. The CDR3 contains 16 residues. The CDR3 sequence is CASSQSFGGRNTEAFF. The DNA for the CDR3 is TGTGCCAGCAGCCAGTCTTTCGGGGGGCGGAACACTGAAGCTTTCTTT.

This clone has only one observation. The chain couples TRBV5-1 to TRBJ2-2; 8 positions match TRBD2. CDR1 and CDR2 (germline): SGHRS, YFSETQ. Trimming took 4 bases from V and 4 from J; bases not matched to a gene: 9. CDR3 length: 16 amino acids. The CDR3 coding sequence is TGCGCCAGCAGCCCCTCCACGCGGGGGGTCACCGGGGAGCTGTTTTTT. Protein product: CASSPSTRGVTGELFF.

The V and J genes are TRBV13 and TRBJ1-2; 9 nucleotides agree with TRBD1. CDR1 is PRHDT and CDR2 is FYEKMQ in the germline V gene (reference sequence). V was pared by 6 bases and J by 11 bases, with 10 bases of the junction left unmatched. The CDR3 length is 13 residues. CDR3 loop: CASRSGTGSSYTF. The CDR3 DNA reads as TGTGCCAGCAGGTCCGGGACAGGGTCGTCGTACACCTTC.

The chain uses TRBV6-2 or TRBV6-3 and TRBJ2-3, with 13 nucleotides matching TRBD2. CDR1 and CDR2 (germline): MNHEY, SVGEGT. CDR3 length equals 15 residues. The V and J ends lost 5 bases and 4 bases, in that order; junction bases with no gene match: 3. This CDR3 reads CASSTGLAGADTQYF. As DNA, the CDR3 is TGTGCCAGCAGTACCGGACTAGCGGGGGCAGATACGCAGTATTTT.

V is TRBV3-1 (or the pseudogene TRBV3-2) and J is TRBJ2-7, with D hard to call. This CDR3 is 14 amino acids long. Germline V gene lookup returns CDR1 LGHDT and CDR2 YNNKEL (reference sequence). Trimming pared 0 bases from V and 3 bases from J, leaving 9 bases between. CDR3 nucleotides: TGTGCCAGCAGCCAAGATCCAGGCATCTACGAGCAGTACTTC. Amino acid sequence: CASSQDPGIYEQYF.

The rearrangement joins TRBV5-3 to TRBJ1-3; D possibly corresponds to TRBD1 (5 bases). TRBV5-3 is an ORF for which the function is uncertain. The CDR3 sequence is 20 residues long. The V and J ends lost 4 bases and 0 bases respectively, with 26 bases between them. Written as DNA, the CDR3 is TGTGCCAGAAGCGGACCGGGACGGATCTCGGACCCAAGCTCTGGAAACACCATATATTTT. Translating it yields CARSGPGRISDPSSGNTIYF.

This chain links TRBV19 with TRBJ1-1, with 8 bases fitting TRBD1. J lost 4 bases, V lost 2 bases, and 6 bases had no gene match. Germline CDR1 LNHDA, CDR2 SQIVND (reference sequence). This CDR3 spans 15 amino acids. CDR3 sequence (DNA): TGTGCCAGTAGTATAAGGACAGGGATGGCCACTGAAGCTTTCTTT. Its protein is CASSIRTGMATEAFF.

This sequence joins TRBV6-1 and TRBJ1-3, with D perhaps TRBD1 (6 bases). Per the germline V gene, CDR1 is MNHNS and CDR2 is SASEGT. V was trimmed by 2 bases and J by 2 bases, leaving 10 bases between them. The CDR3 is 15 residues long. The CDR3 is CASSESWGPGNTIYF. The CDR3 DNA follows: TGTGCCAGCAGTGAATCATGGGGGCCTGGAAACACCATATATTTT.